The 8 T cell receptor beta chains given below trace back to one sample, sequenced in a study of T cell responses to AZD1222 COVID-19 vaccine. Sequenced by immunoSEQ multiplex PCR; TCRdb stores in-frame clones only, minus some. This sample has around 70,000 clones, with more than 65% found just once. Sequenced here: peripheral blood, sampled on day 0 of MenACWY control vaccination. The source of these receptors is an adult in good health.

The V and J genes are TRBV4-1 and TRBJ2-3; D is unresolved. Germline V lookup: CDR1 MGHRA, CDR2 YSYEKL. V was pared by 1 base and J by 1 base, with 6 bases between. The CDR3 length is 14 residues. The CDR3 DNA reads as TGCGCCAGCAGCCAAGGACGGCGCACAGATACGCAGTATTTT. Amino acids: CASSQGRRTDTQYF.

The chain combines TRBV5-1 with TRBJ1-2; D not resolved. The CDR3 is 12 amino acids. Trimming removed 3 bases at V and 8 bases at J, with 11 bases between. Germline CDR1 and CDR2: SGHRS and YFSETQ. CDR3 residues: CASSYNHSGYTF. The CDR3 DNA follows: TGCGCCAGCAGCTATAACCACAGCGGCTACACCTTC.

This clone was seen a handful of times. The chain links TRBV11-1 to TRBJ2-2; the D is unclear. This CDR3 has 15 amino acids. The germline V gene encodes CDR1 SGHAT and CDR2 FQDESV (reference sequence). Trimming left V 5 bases short and J 6 bases short, with 16 bases between. In DNA form, the CDR3 reads TGTGCCAGCAGCCCCCAACCTGGACGGTCCGGGGAGCTGTTTTTT. It yields the protein CASSPQPGRSGELFF.

V is TRBV6-5 and J is TRBJ2-3, with D possibly TRBD1 on 5 matching bases. This CDR3 has 15 amino acids. Germline CDR1 is MNHEY and CDR2 is SVGAGI. Between the trimmed V and J ends, which lost 6 bases and 2 bases, there was a span of 15 bases. In DNA form, the CDR3 reads TGTGCCAGCAGCTCCTTAGGACACCACACAGATACGCAGTATTTT. As protein: CASSSLGHHTDTQYF.

This rearrangement joins TRBV5-1 to TRBJ1-4; possible D gene TRBD1, 5 bases. This CDR3 is 15 amino acids long. Trimming shortened V by 0 bases and J by 8 bases, and 14 bases separated the two germline ends. The germline V gene encodes CDR1 SGHRS and CDR2 YFSETQ. The DNA of the CDR3 is TGCGCCAGCAGCTTGGGTGGGGCGGGCTCCGAAAAACTGTTTTTT. This translates into CASSLGGAGSEKLFF.

The rearrangement joins TRBV5-1 to TRBJ1-4, with D hard to call. Deletions cut 2 bases from V and 13 bases from J, with 21 bases between. CDR1 is SGHRS, CDR2 YFSETQ, per germline. This CDR3 is 15 amino acids long. Here the CDR3 reads CASSLSLGVMEGLFF. The CDR3 bases are TGCGCCAGCAGCTTATCTCTTGGGGTCATGGAAGGACTGTTTTTT.

The rearrangement links TRBV7-3 to TRBJ2-2; D might be TRBD1 (6 bases). This CDR3 has 14 amino acids. V was clipped by 5 bases and J by 5 bases, with 12 bases between them. CDR1 and CDR2 (germline): SGHTA, FQGTGA. Written as DNA, the CDR3 is TGTGCCAGCAGCGTTACCAGGGGAACCGGGGAGCTGTTTTTT. Translated: CASSVTRGTGELFF.

V and J are TRBV27 and TRBJ2-3, with D perhaps matching TRBD2 (5 bases). Deletions cut 6 bases from V and 7 bases from J, with 14 bases between. The CDR3 runs 13 residues. Germline V gene lookup returns CDR1 MNHEY and CDR2 SMNVEV (reference sequence). DNA for the CDR3: TGTGCCAGCAGCTTCTCTGGACTTAATACGCAGTATTTT. The encoded protein is CASSFSGLNTQYF.